This is a list of T cell receptor beta chains from one sample in a study of blood T cell repertoires in COVID-19. Sequencing used immunoSEQ multiplex PCR; TCRdb keeps in-frame clones, though not all of them. This sample carries 150,000 to 200,000 clones, around 91% of them seen once, and the ten largest clones take 0.77%. The sample taken for sequencing was PBMCs or T cells enriched from blood (not recorded which). These receptor sequences come from a woman aged 18-29 years who had recovered from COVID-19. CDR3s include the opening cysteine and the closing phenylalanine or tryptophan. D genes are given only for firm matches. Clone size, where shown, is once, few, many, or a class for clones that have expanded.

D,J,size,V,CDR3,DNA
-,TRBJ2-1,-,TRBV13,CASSWGRVTRGDEQFF,TGTGCCAGCAGCTGGGGTCGTGTGACGCGGGGAGATGAGCAGTTCTTC
-,TRBJ2-3,-,TRBV9,CASSVMGRDLSDTQYF,TGTGCCAGCAGCGTAATGGGGCGGGACCTGTCGGATACGCAGTATTTT
TRBD2,TRBJ2-7,-,TRBV5-1,CASSLASSGSYEQYF,TGCGCCAGCAGCTTGGCGTCTAGCGGGAGCTACGAGCAGTACTTC
TRBD1,TRBJ1-2,-,TRBV15,CATSSRRTGDGYTF,TGTGCCACCAGCAGTCGAAGGACAGGGGATGGCTACACCTTC
TRBD1,TRBJ1-2,-,TRBV19,CASSIGDRPGYTF,TGTGCCAGTAGTATAGGGGACAGACCAGGCTACACCTTC
-,TRBJ2-1,-,TRBV19,CASSISGGAYNEQFF,TGTGCCAGTAGTATTTCGGGCGGGGCCTACAATGAGCAGTTCTTC
-,TRBJ1-6,-,TRBV11-2,CASSPVAGNSPLHF,TGTGCCAGCAGCCCCGTCGCGGGGAATTCACCCCTCCACTTT
-,TRBJ2-5,-,TRBV24-1,CATSDSGAPETQYF,TGTGCCACCAGTGATTCAGGGGCCCCCGAGACCCAGTACTTC
TRBD2,TRBJ2-3,-,TRBV5-1,CASSHPGGDTDTQYF,TGCGCCAGCAGCCATCCCGGGGGGGACACAGATACGCAGTATTTT
TRBD2,TRBJ2-7,-,TRBV14,CATRAGGRYEQYF,TGTGCCACCAGAGCGGGAGGAAGGTACGAGCAGTACTTC
TRBD1,TRBJ2-7,-,TRBV4-2,CASSQDEGQGSYEQYF,TGTGCCAGCAGCCAAGACGAAGGACAGGGCTCCTACGAGCAGTACTTC
TRBD1,TRBJ2-2,once,TRBV4-1,CASSQRTGTATGELFF,TGCGCCAGCAGCCAACGGACAGGGACGGCCACCGGGGAGCTGTTTTTT
TRBD2,TRBJ2-5,-,TRBV4-2,CASSQDLVRASGRVGETQYF,TGTGCCAGCAGCCAAGATCTAGTCCGGGCTAGCGGGAGGGTTGGGGAGACCCAGTACTTC
-,TRBJ1-5,-,TRBV5-1,CASTTQGSGSQLLSNQPQHF,TGCGCCAGCACCACCCAGGGGTCGGGGTCCCAACTTCTTAGCAATCAGCCCCAGCATTTT
TRBD1,TRBJ1-2,-,TRBV19,CASRAGGHGGYTF,TGTGCCAGTAGGGCAGGGGGCCACGGTGGCTACACCTTC
TRBD1,TRBJ1-5,-,TRBV23-1,CASSQWFPGQGIDQPQHF,TGCGCCAGCAGTCAATGGTTCCCGGGACAGGGGATAGATCAGCCCCAGCATTTT
-,TRBJ2-3,-,TRBV3-1/TRBV3-2,CASSQEKSEFITDTQYF,TGTGCCAGCAGCCAAGAAAAGAGCGAATTTATTACAGATACGCAGTATTTT
TRBD1,TRBJ2-7,-,TRBV28,CASSLSGQRYEQYF,TGTGCCAGCAGTTTATCGGGACAGCGCTACGAGCAGTACTTC
TRBD2,TRBJ2-1,-,TRBV9,CASSEKTSGRGHEQFF,TGTGCCAGCAGCGAGAAGACTAGCGGGAGGGGACATGAGCAGTTCTTC
-,TRBJ2-2,-,TRBV6-4,CASSDSSGNTGELFF,TGTGCCAGCAGTGACTCTAGCGGGAACACCGGGGAGCTGTTTTTT
-,TRBJ2-3,-,TRBV6-4,CASSEQSGSTDTQYF,TGTGCCAGCAGTGAGCAAAGCGGGAGCACAGATACGCAGTATTTT
TRBD1,TRBJ2-5,once,TRBV27,CASSFMATGGETQYF,TGTGCCAGCAGCTTTATGGCGACAGGGGGCGAGACCCAGTACTTC
TRBD2,TRBJ2-1,-,TRBV4-3,CASSQDRGTSGRARQFF,TGCGCCAGCAGCCAAGATAGGGGGACTAGCGGGAGGGCCAGGCAGTTCTTC
-,TRBJ2-1,once,TRBV7-9,CASSLAAGYDEQFF,TGTGCCAGCAGCTTAGCCGCAGGGTATGATGAGCAGTTCTTC
TRBD2,TRBJ2-3,-,TRBV4-3,CASSHTSGLTDTQYF,TGCGCCAGCAGCCATACTAGCGGGCTCACAGATACGCAGTATTTT
-,TRBJ1-3,-,TRBV4-2,CASSHGGGTSGNTIYF,TGTGCCAGCAGCCATGGGGGAGGAACCTCTGGAAACACCATATATTTT
-,TRBJ2-2,-,TRBV7-6,CASSLGRTGELFF,TGTGCCAGCAGCTTAGGGCGGACCGGGGAGCTGTTTTTT
TRBD2,TRBJ2-1,-,TRBV10-3,CAIMAGGRNEQFF,TGTGCCATCATGGCGGGAGGTCGCAATGAGCAGTTCTTC